A single sample gave rise to the 20 T cell receptor beta chains below, sequenced in a study of cytomegalovirus exposure and HLA in healthy donors. PCR primers comprised 60 Vbeta and 13 Jbeta primers. TCRdb's table, derived via immunoSEQ multiplex PCR, lists solely in-frame clones and lacks some. This repertoire shows about 200,000 clones, around 84% found once; its top ten account for 1.7%. Input material: PBMCs. The source of these receptors is a woman aged 18 to 35 in good health and CMV-seronegative.

The chain recombines TRBV6-1 with TRBJ1-4; the D gene is possibly TRBD1 (6 bases). This CDR3 is built from 16 residues. With 4 bases removed from V and 8 bases from J, the gap between germline ends came to 20 bases. Germline loops: CDR1 MNHNS, CDR2 SASEGT. CDR3 loop: CASSAWNRAPGEKLFF. The CDR3 nucleotides are TGTGCCAGCAGTGCCTGGAACAGGGCACCAGGGGAAAAACTGTTTTTT.

The rearrangement joins TRBV11-2 to TRBJ2-1; 10 bases fit TRBD1. This CDR3 contains 17 residues. The junction had 8 bases not matched to a gene; V was cut back by 6 bases and J by 0 bases. The germline V gene has CDR1 SGHAT and CDR2 FQNNGV. The CDR3 sequence is CASSSDRGLSSYNEQFF. DNA for the CDR3: TGTGCCAGCAGTTCCGACAGGGGGCTGAGCTCCTACAATGAGCAGTTCTTC.

The J gene is TRBJ1-2, the V gene TRBV27, with TRBD1 as a possible D gene (6 bases). The germline CDR1 and CDR2 sequences are MNHEY and SMNVEV (reference sequence). CDR3 length: 13 amino acids. Trimming stripped 4 bases from V and 4 bases from J, with 10 bases between. The CDR3 loop is CASSSDRIYGYTF. DNA of the CDR3: TGTGCCAGCAGTTCCGACAGGATCTATGGCTACACCTTC.

In this sample, this clone turned up once. As DNA, the CDR3 is TGTGCCACCAGCAGAGAGGTGACTAGCGGGAGTTCCTACGAGCAGTACTTC. Amino acids: CATSREVTSGSSYEQYF. This rearrangement joins TRBV15 to TRBJ2-7, with 12 positions matching TRBD2. Looked up from germline, CDR1 is LNHNV and CDR2 is YYDKDF (reference sequence). The CDR3 spans 17 residues. V dropped 0 bases and J dropped 1; count of bases not matched to a gene: 4.

The gene calls are TRBV6-5 and TRBJ1-5, with D perhaps matching TRBD1 (5 bases). The V gene's germline CDR1 is MNHEY and CDR2 SVGAGI. The CDR3 contains 13 residues. Between the trimmed V and J ends, which lost 11 bases and 6 bases, there was a span of 17 bases. CDR3 residues: CASRVDLTQPQHF. The CDR3 DNA reads TGTGCCTCCAGGGTAGATCTCACTCAGCCCCAGCATTTT.

The V and J genes are TRBV5-4 and TRBJ2-1; tentatively, D is TRBD1 (6 bases). There are 15 residues in the CDR3. Per germline, CDR1 SGHNT and CDR2 YYREEE (reference sequence). V was shortened by 4 bases and J by 1 base, with 12 bases between the two germline ends. The CDR3 loop is CASSPTGQSYNEQFF. For the CDR3, the DNA is TGTGCCAGCAGCCCGACAGGTCAGTCCTACAATGAGCAGTTCTTC.

The chain couples TRBV6-5 to TRBJ2-7; D remains unclear. Trimming cost V 1 base and J 3 bases, with 7 bases left between them. The germline CDR1 and CDR2 sequences are MNHEY and SVGAGI. CDR3 length: 13 residues. CDR3 loop: CASSYLNGYEQYF. The CDR3 DNA follows: TGTGCCAGCAGTTACTTGAACGGCTACGAGCAGTACTTC.

V is TRBV5-1 and J is TRBJ2-2, with 8 nucleotides matching TRBD2. Germline V gene sequence: CDR1 SGHRS, CDR2 YFSETQ. This CDR3 is built from 18 residues. V was pared by 5 bases and J by 5 bases, with 17 bases of the junction left unmatched. CDR3 amino acids: CASRPLVSGNFGTGELFF. CDR3 bases: TGCGCCAGCAGGCCTCTCGTTAGCGGGAATTTTGGAACCGGGGAGCTGTTTTTT.

The chain combines TRBV2 with TRBJ2-5; 10 bases fit TRBD1. The germline V gene has CDR1 SNHLY and CDR2 FYNNEI. With V trimmed by 7 bases and J by 4 bases, 6 bases remained unmatched. The CDR3 has 14 residues. In DNA, the CDR3 is TGTGCCAGCACCCGACAGGGGGCGCGAGAGACCCAGTACTTC. Protein: CASTRQGARETQYF.

Note on this clone: An end of the junction differs from the germline gene, which may be a read error. The CDR3 loop reads CASSSSSWDKGIF. The DNA for the CDR3 is TGTGCCAGCAGTTCATCTTCCTGGGACAAAGGGATTTTT. The chain uses TRBV6-6 and TRBJ1-3; possibly TRBD1 for D (6 bases). From germline, CDR1 is MNHNY and CDR2 SVGAGI (reference sequence). The length of the CDR3 is 13 residues.

The chain links TRBV29-1 to TRBJ2-5; TRBD2 matches at 8 bases. CDR1 is SQVTM and CDR2 is ANQGSEA in the germline V gene. The CDR3 is 14 amino acids. J lost 1 base, V lost 5 bases, and 6 bases had no gene match. The CDR3 loop is CSVTGTSGQETQYF. The CDR3 DNA reads TGCAGCGTTACCGGGACTAGTGGCCAAGAGACCCAGTACTTC. The full variable domain, completed using reference TRBV29-1 and TRBJ2-5, is SAVISQKPSRDICQRGTSLTIQCQVDSQVTMMFWYRQQPGQSLTLIATANQGSEATYESGFVIDKFPISRPNLTFSTLTVSNMSPEDSSIYLCSVTGTSGQETQYFGPGTRLLVL.

This clone was seen a few times. CDR3: CASSWGQVSNQPQHF. Here the CDR3 DNA reads TGTGCCAGCAGCTGGGGACAGGTCAGCAATCAGCCCCAGCATTTT. This sequence joins TRBV5-6 and TRBJ1-5, with 8 bases fitting TRBD1. CDR3 size: 15 residues. Trimming cost V 3 bases and J 1 base; bases outside gene matches: 3. Germline V gene lookup returns CDR1 SGHDT and CDR2 YYEEEE.

This clone has just a few counts. The chain carries TRBV7-9 and TRBJ2-7; 7 bases match TRBD1. Germline V CDR1 and CDR2: SEHNR, FQNEAQ (reference sequence). The CDR3 is 15 amino acids. V shed 2 bases and J 3 bases; nucleotides not matched to a gene: 7. CDR3 in DNA: TGTGCCAGCAGCTTAATCGAAGGGGGCAGCTACGAGCAGTACTTC. Its protein is CASSLIEGGSYEQYF.

This chain joins TRBV7-9 and TRBJ1-2; TRBD1 aligns across 7 bases. The CDR3 length is 12 residues. CDR1 is SEHNR, CDR2 FQNEAQ, per germline (reference sequence). Unmatched junction bases numbered 4, after V lost 4 bases and J lost 8 bases. The CDR3, as DNA: TGTGCCAGCAGCTCGACAGGGCGCGGCTACACCTTC. Translation: CASSSTGRGYTF.

A few counts support this clone. This chain links TRBV7-8 with TRBJ2-7; TRBD2 matches 9 bases. Germline CDR1 and CDR2: SGHVS and FQNEAQ. V shed 2 bases and J 2 bases; nucleotides not matched to a gene: 4. The CDR3 sequence is 15 residues long. CDR3 in DNA: TGTGCCAGCAGCTTAAGCCTAGCGGGGACCTACGAGCAGTACGTC. It translates to CASSLSLAGTYEQYV.

This clone was recorded only once. This chain uses TRBV5-6 with TRBJ2-5; D gene unclear. The V end lost 4 bases, the J end lost 7 bases, and 14 bases lay between the germline ends. Per the germline V gene, CDR1 is SGHDT and CDR2 is YYEEEE. This CDR3 has 13 residues. The CDR3: CASSQSLSGTQYF. CDR3 nucleotides: TGTGCCAGCAGCCAGAGCTTGTCGGGGACCCAGTACTTC.

The chain has TRBV5-6 and TRBJ2-7, with a weak D call TRBD2 (6 bases). The CDR3 runs to 15 residues. Trimming left V 0 bases short and J 4 bases short, with 14 bases between. CDR1 and CDR2 (germline): SGHDT, YYEEEE. CDR3 sequence: CASSLEPGGAYEQYF. CDR3 bases: TGTGCCAGCAGCTTGGAGCCCGGGGGAGCATACGAGCAGTACTTC.

The chain employs TRBV18 and TRBJ1-1; weak D call: TRBD1 (5 bases). The CDR3 extends over 11 amino acids. Germline lookup yields CDR1 KGHSH and CDR2 LQKENI. V dropped 8 bases and J dropped 8 bases, with 12 bases sitting between them. This chain's CDR3 is CASPSPGEAFF. DNA of the CDR3: TGTGCCAGCCCAAGCCCAGGGGAAGCTTTCTTT. The full variable domain, with the rest looked up from reference TRBV18 and TRBJ1-1, is NAGVMQNPRHLVRRRGQEARLRCSPMKGHSHVYWYRQLPEEGLKFMVYLQKENIIDESGMPKERFSAEFPKEGPSILRIQQVVRGDSAAYFCASPSPGEAFFGQGTRLTVV.

The genes are TRBV29-1 and TRBJ1-1; 7 bases line up with TRBD1. The V gene's germline CDR1 is SQVTM and CDR2 ANQGSEA. Trimming took 6 bases from V and 5 from J; bases not matched to a gene: 6. The CDR3 totals 12 residues. The CDR3 DNA sequence: TGCAGCGTGTGGACAGGTACTACTGAAGCTTTCTTT. Translation: CSVWTGTTEAFF.

The chain joins TRBV28 to TRBJ2-7, with 8 bases matching TRBD2. This CDR3 region has 15 residues. V was clipped by 8 bases and J by 1 base; unmatched bases: 10. The germline V gene encodes CDR1 MDHEN and CDR2 SYDVKM. CDR3 DNA: TGTGCCAGCCCGCCTAGCGGGCCGGGTTCCTACGAGCAGTACTTC. Protein sequence: CASPPSGPGSYEQYF.